This TCR beta chain is from a study of T cell responses to AZD1222 COVID-19 vaccine. This clone was observed a few times. The germline gives CDR1 KGHSH, CDR2 LQKENI. CDR3 length: 14 amino acids. J lost 4 bases, V lost 6 bases, and 7 bases had no gene match. Profiling relied on immunoSEQ multiplex PCR, and the TCRdb table lists in-frame clones only, not all of them. The table includes some 140,000 clones, around 85% detected once. The chain recombines TRBV18 with TRBJ1-2, with TRBD1 identical over 8 bases. The clonotype was recovered from an adult in good health. Specimen: peripheral blood, collected on day 0 of MenACWY control vaccination. This chain's CDR3 is CASSPLQGVYGYTF. CDR3 nucleotides: TGTGCCAGCTCCCCCCTACAGGGGGTCTATGGCTACACCTTC.